A single sample gave rise to the 26 T cell receptor beta chains below, sequenced in a study of shared clonotypes between healthy human individuals. The data were produced by immunoSEQ multiplex PCR, yet TCRdb's version contains in-frame clones alone and is incomplete. There are 1 million to 1.2 million clones in the sample; 60% to 80% occur only once, and about 0.94% lies in the top ten. The sequencing sample was made of memory CD4+ T cells from PBMCs. This sample's subset: CD45RA-negative fraction. The receptors were sampled from a man aged 18-30 years in good health. Some clones in this sample may be carry-over from other donors' samples.

The chain is built from TRBV30 and TRBJ2-4; D unclear. Germline CDR1 is GTSNPN and CDR2 is SVGIG (reference sequence). This CDR3 comprises 10 residues. The V and J ends lost 3 bases and 3 bases respectively, with 0 bases between them. The CDR3 region is CAWSKNIQYF. DNA of the CDR3: TGTGCCTGGAGCAAAAACATTCAGTACTTC.

This chain connects TRBV27 to TRBJ2-2, with 11 bases lining up with TRBD2. V gave up 5 bases and J gave up 2 bases; unmatched junction bases: 1. Germline values: CDR1 MNHEY, CDR2 SMNVEV (reference sequence). The CDR3 runs 15 residues. Written as DNA, the CDR3 is TGTGCCAGCAGTAGACTAGCGGGAAACACCGGGGAGCTGTTTTTT. This gives the protein CASSRLAGNTGELFF.

V is TRBV11-2 and J is TRBJ2-7; no firm D call. The germline CDR1 and CDR2 sequences are SGHAT and FQNNGV. This CDR3 has 13 amino acids. V dropped 1 base and J dropped 7 bases, with 11 bases sitting between them. The CDR3 DNA follows: TGTGCCAGCAGCTTAGCGGAGTTTTGGGAGCAGTACTTC. The encoded protein is CASSLAEFWEQYF. Combining the CDR3 with reference TRBV11-2 and TRBJ2-7 gives the whole variable domain EAGVAQSPRYKIIEKRQSVAFWCNPISGHATLYWYQQILGQGPKLLIQFQNNGVVDDSQLPKDRFSAERLKGVDSTLKIQPAKLEDSAVYLCASSLAEFWEQYFGPGTRLTVT.

For this clone: This is likely an artifact of a read error, given a far larger clone one base away. This sample also contains other DNA sequences that code for the same CDR3. V is TRBV7-3 and J is TRBJ2-1; TRBD2 agrees at 12 bases. CDR3 size: 15 residues. Germline loops: CDR1 SGHTA, CDR2 FQGTGA. The V segment lost 5 bases and the J segment 5 bases; nucleotides outside the gene matches: 4. The CDR3 here is CASSLGLAGNNEQFF. CDR3 coding DNA: TGTGCCAGCAGCCTGGGACTAGCGGGCAACAATGAGCAGTTCTTC.

The gene calls are TRBV18 and TRBJ1-2; the match to TRBD1 covers 7 bases. Germline CDR1 and CDR2: KGHSH and LQKENI. V lost 3 bases and J lost 8; bases outside the gene matches: 6. The length of the CDR3 is 13 residues. The CDR3 region has the DNA TGTGCCAGCTCACCGGAACAGGGGAAGGGCTACACCTTC. It is translated as CASSPEQGKGYTF. Full variable domain (rest looked up from reference TRBV18 and TRBJ1-2): NAGVMQNPRHLVRRRGQEARLRCSPMKGHSHVYWYRQLPEEGLKFMVYLQKENIIDESGMPKERFSAEFPKEGPSILRIQQVVRGDSAAYFCASSPEQGKGYTFGSGTRLTVV.

The J gene is TRBJ1-1, the V gene TRBV5-1, with D uncertain. CDR1 and CDR2 (germline): SGHRS, YFSETQ. V dropped 2 bases and J dropped 4 bases, with 15 bases sitting between them. There are 15 residues in the CDR3. The CDR3 spells CASSFSSAGGTEAFF. The DNA for the CDR3 is TGCGCCAGCAGCTTTTCGTCAGCCGGTGGCACTGAAGCTTTCTTT.

The chain combines TRBV4-2 with TRBJ2-3; tentatively, D is TRBD2 (6 bases). The germline CDR1 and CDR2 sequences are LGHNA and YNFKEQ. This CDR3 has 15 amino acids. With 4 bases removed from V and 3 bases from J, the gap between germline ends came to 14 bases. CDR3 DNA sequence: TGTGCCAGCAGCCTAGCCCGCGGAGGGACAGATACGCAGTATTTT. This translates into CASSLARGGTDTQYF.

This clone was found once. This chain uses TRBV9 with TRBJ2-1; 7 positions match TRBD2. CDR3 length: 11 amino acids. J lost 10 bases, V lost 5 bases, and 3 bases had no gene match. Germline CDR1 reads SGDLS; CDR2 reads YYNGEE. CDR3 in DNA: TGTGCCAGCAGGGGAGGGACGGAGCAGTTCTTC. Translation gives CASRGGTEQFF.

The V gene is TRBV19, the J gene TRBJ2-7, with TRBD2 matching over 11 bases. This CDR3 region has 15 residues. J lost 2 bases, V lost 5 bases, and 5 bases had no gene match. Germline values: CDR1 LNHDA, CDR2 SQIVND (reference sequence). The CDR3: CASSPLSGRAYEQYF. The CDR3 nucleotides are TGTGCCAGTAGTCCTCTTAGCGGGAGGGCCTACGAGCAGTACTTC.

The gene calls are TRBV7-2 and TRBJ2-3, with D hard to call. Germline CDR1 reads SGHTA; CDR2 reads FQGNSA. CDR3 length equals 13 residues. The V end lost 2 bases, the J end lost 1 base, and 4 bases lay between the germline ends. CDR3 loop: CASSLHRTDTQYF. The CDR3 nucleotides read TGTGCCAGCAGCTTACACCGCACAGATACGCAGTATTTT.

The gene calls are TRBV28 and TRBJ1-2; D ambiguous. V was clipped by 5 bases and J by 5 bases, with 12 bases between them. Germline lookup yields CDR1 MDHEN and CDR2 SYDVKM. The CDR3 loop spans 13 amino acids. The CDR3 nucleotides are TGTGCCAGCAGTCCGATAGATCTTTATGGCTACACCTTC. Translated: CASSPIDLYGYTF.

V gene TRBV28 combines with J gene TRBJ1-1, with a possible D match to TRBD1 (6 bases). Trimming took off 6 bases at V and 4 bases at J, with 15 bases between the two ends. CDR3 length: 14 amino acids. The germline V gene has CDR1 MDHEN and CDR2 SYDVKM. The CDR3 coding sequence is TGTGCCAGCAGCCCTAGACAGGTCTTCACTGAAGCTTTCTTT. It codes for CASSPRQVFTEAFF.

This rearrangement joins TRBV4-2 to TRBJ2-7; 9 bases are a match to TRBD2. The ends lost 1 base at V and 3 bases at J; junction bases unmatched: 4. The CDR3 runs to 15 residues. Per germline, CDR1 LGHNA and CDR2 YNFKEQ. CDR3 sequence (DNA): TGTGCCAGCAGCCAAGTGGCGGGAGGGGACTACGAGCAGTACTTC. Translated: CASSQVAGGDYEQYF.

The chain joins TRBV5-1 to TRBJ2-1; D is perhaps TRBD2 (6 bases). The length of the CDR3 is 15 residues. V lost 4 bases and J lost 6, with 17 bases in between. CDR1 SGHRS and CDR2 YFSETQ come from the germline V gene. The CDR3 sequence: CASSAAGGAGNEQFF. The DNA for the CDR3 is TGCGCCAGCAGCGCCGCAGGCGGAGCGGGCAATGAGCAGTTCTTC.

V gene TRBV5-1 combines with J gene TRBJ2-6, with 7 bases identical to TRBD1. The CDR3 sequence is 13 residues long. Trimming took 2 bases from V and 11 from J; bases not matched to a gene: 4. Germline V CDR1 and CDR2: SGHRS, YFSETQ. Here the CDR3 reads CASSLLTGDVLTF. CDR3 nucleotide sequence: TGCGCCAGCAGCTTACTAACAGGGGACGTCCTGACTTTC. The full variable domain, its missing parts supplied by reference TRBV5-1 and TRBJ2-6, is KAGVTQTPRYLIKTRGQQVTLSCSPISGHRSVSWYQQTPGQGLQFLFEYFSETQRNKGNFPGRFSGRQFSNSRSEMNVSTLELGDSALYLCASSLLTGDVLTFGAGSRLTVL.

This clone turned up a few times. The chain couples TRBV30 to TRBJ2-7; D gene ambiguous. Trimming shortened V by 3 bases and J by 1 base, and 7 bases separated the two germline ends. Per germline, CDR1 GTSNPN and CDR2 SVGIG (reference sequence). This CDR3 is 12 amino acids long. The chain's CDR3 is CAWSPQSYEQYF. Here the CDR3 DNA reads TGTGCCTGGAGCCCTCAATCCTACGAGCAGTACTTC.

CDR3 sequence (DNA): TGCGCCAGCAGCCCCATACCCAGCTACAATGAGCAGTTCTTC. It is translated as CASSPIPSYNEQFF. V usage is TRBV5-1 and J usage is TRBJ2-1; D unresolved. CDR3 length: 14 residues. V lost 4 bases and J lost 3, with 11 bases in between. CDR1 and CDR2 (germline): SGHRS, YFSETQ.

For this clone: Other DNA sequences from this sample encode an identical CDR3 as well. This CDR3 reads CASKSTAYEQYF. The CDR3 nucleotides read TGTGCCAGCAAATCGACGGCCTACGAGCAGTACTTC. V is TRBV6-5 and J is TRBJ2-7; unclear D gene. CDR1 and CDR2 from the germline V gene are MNHEY and SVGAGI. This CDR3 is 12 amino acids long. V shed 7 bases and J shed 2 bases, with 9 bases lying between them.

The rearrangement uses TRBV5-4 and TRBJ1-5; D call uncertain. Germline CDR1 and CDR2: SGHNT and YYREEE (reference sequence). The V end was cut by 3 bases, the J end by 6 bases, with 10 bases between. The CDR3 is made up of 13 amino acids. CDR3 region: CASSYDPSQPQHF. The CDR3 coding sequence is TGTGCCAGCAGCTATGACCCCAGTCAGCCCCAGCATTTT.

The count of this clone is one. V gene TRBV7-9 combines with J gene TRBJ1-4; D may be TRBD1 (6 bases). The germline V gene has CDR1 SEHNR and CDR2 FQNEAQ (reference sequence). Deletions cut 3 bases from V and 1 base from J, with 15 bases between. The CDR3 contains 17 residues. The CDR3 spells CASSLGGGDKTNEKLFF. The CDR3 coding sequence is TGTGCCAGCAGCTTGGGCGGGGGCGATAAAACTAATGAAAAACTGTTTTTT.

Worth noting for this clone: Mismatch with germline at one junction end may stem from a read error. The V and J genes are TRBV5-1 and TRBJ2-3, with 13 bases matching TRBD2. The germline CDR1 and CDR2 sequences are SGHRS and YFSETQ. The length of the CDR3 is 13 residues. The CDR3 loop reads CASSQGTSGNWAF. The CDR3 region has the DNA TGCGCCAGCAGCCAGGGGACTAGCGGGAATTGGGCTTTT. The whole variable domain, remainder taken from reference TRBV5-1 and TRBJ2-3, is KAGVTQTPRYLIKTRGQQVTLSCSPISGHRSVSWYQQTPGQGLQFLFEYFSETQRNKGNFPGRFSGRQFSNSRSEMNVSTLELGDSALYLCASSQGTSGNWAFGPGTRLTVL.

The V call is TRBV18, the J call TRBJ2-2; D is unclear. Germline loops: CDR1 KGHSH, CDR2 LQKENI. The ends were cut back, 2 bases at V and 6 bases at J, with 4 bases in the middle. The CDR3 runs 12 residues. DNA for the CDR3: TGTGCCAGCTCACCAATCCCCGGGGAGCTGTTTTTT. It encodes CASSPIPGELFF.

In its sample, this clone was seen once. The V call is TRBV29-1, the J call TRBJ1-5; tentatively, D is TRBD1 (5 bases). V was shortened by 6 bases and J by 5 bases, with 14 bases between the two germline ends. The V gene's germline CDR1 is SQVTM and CDR2 ANQGSEA. This CDR3 spans 13 amino acids. The CDR3 sequence is CSVGQGNDQPQHF. The DNA for the CDR3 is TGCAGCGTGGGGCAAGGGAATGATCAGCCCCAGCATTTT.

The chain combines TRBV28 with TRBJ2-5; D could derive from TRBD1 or TRBD2 (5 bases each). Looked up from germline, CDR1 is MDHEN and CDR2 is SYDVKM. This CDR3 comprises 11 residues. V was trimmed by 5 bases and J by 13 bases, leaving 14 bases between them. CDR3 loop: CASSGEGRGYF. The CDR3 region has the DNA TGTGCCAGCAGTGGTGAGGGGCGCGGGTACTTC.

The CDR3 DNA sequence: TGTGCCAGCGGCCCGCTTAGGGGAAGCTACACCTTC. Protein: CASGPLRGSYTF. The genes are TRBV7-3 and TRBJ1-2; a possible D gene is TRBD1 (5 bases). Germline-derived CDR1 and CDR2 are SGHTA and FQGTGA. This CDR3 spans 12 amino acids. V gave up 8 bases and J gave up 9 bases, with 16 bases separating them.

This sequence joins TRBV5-1 and TRBJ2-5; 7 positions match TRBD1. CDR1 is SGHRS, CDR2 YFSETQ, per germline. V lost 3 bases and J lost 7; bases outside the gene matches: 9. The length of the CDR3 is 14 residues. The CDR3 nucleotides read TGCGCCAGCAGCTCTAGGGGGCCATCAGGGACCCAGTACTTC. Protein sequence: CASSSRGPSGTQYF.